This entry concerns a single T cell receptor beta chain. TCRdb keeps only in-frame clones here, not all; method: immunoSEQ multiplex PCR. Of 50,000 to 65,000 clones listed, around 80% are singletons. The data stem from a study of blood T cell repertoires in COVID-19. Trimming stripped 6 bases from V and 6 bases from J, with 17 bases between. Germline V gene data show CDR1 as LGHDT and CDR2 as YNNKEL (reference sequence). CDR3 length equals 14 residues. The V gene is TRBV3-1 (or the pseudogene TRBV3-2), the J gene TRBJ2-5; D might be TRBD2 (6 bases). This TCR came from a human donor in a cohort sampled during active COVID-19. Sequences were obtained from peripheral blood. The CDR3 region is CASSQSGRGKTQYF. The CDR3 DNA follows: TGTGCCAGCAGTCAAAGCGGGCGAGGAAAGACCCAGTACTTC.